One sample yielded the 23 T cell receptor beta chains listed below, sequenced in a study of blood T cell repertoires in COVID-19. Method: immunoSEQ multiplex PCR; TCRdb's copy keeps in-frame clones and lacks some. The sample lists 200,000 to 250,000 clones, 75% to 85% occurring once. Source material: peripheral blood. All receptors come from a human donor in a cohort sampled during active COVID-19.

The chain has TRBV11-3 and TRBJ2-1, with a weak D call TRBD1 (5 bases). Germline V gene lookup returns CDR1 SGHNT and CDR2 YENEEA. The CDR3 covers 15 residues. V was pared by 2 bases and J by 7 bases, with 15 bases between. CDR3: CASSLQGVSLNEQFF. The CDR3 region has the DNA TGTGCCAGCAGCTTACAGGGTGTCAGCCTAAATGAGCAGTTCTTC.

The V and J genes are TRBV6-5 and TRBJ1-4; the D is unclear. V lost 0 bases and J lost 1, with 6 bases in between. The CDR3 is 15 residues long. Germline CDR1 and CDR2: MNHEY and SVGAGI. CDR3 sequence reads: CASSYSGRTNEKLFF. The CDR3 nucleotides are TGTGCCAGCAGTTACTCGGGCAGAACTAATGAAAAACTGTTTTTT.

This clone came up a few times. The chain recombines TRBV7-9 with TRBJ1-1; D ambiguous. The CDR3 has 13 amino acids. Looked up from germline, CDR1 is SEHNR and CDR2 is FQNEAQ (reference sequence). Deletions cut 5 bases from V and 4 bases from J, with 11 bases between. This CDR3 reads CASSPTSGTEAFF. The CDR3 coding sequence is TGTGCCAGCAGCCCAACATCGGGCACTGAAGCTTTCTTT.

In DNA, the CDR3 is TGCGCCAGCAGCCAGAGATACGGACAGGGCCCCGGGGAGCTGTTTTTT. The encoded protein is CASSQRYGQGPGELFF. This chain joins TRBV4-1 and TRBJ2-2, with 8 bases matching TRBD1. After removal of 3 bases from V and 6 bases from J, the junction contained 9 bases not matched to a gene. The germline V gene has CDR1 MGHRA and CDR2 YSYEKL. The CDR3 covers 16 residues.

CDR3 sequence reads: CASSLDRERTEAFF. CDR3 nucleotides: TGTGCCAGCAGTCTAGACCGAGAACGCACTGAAGCTTTCTTT. This chain links TRBV27 with TRBJ1-1; D call uncertain. This CDR3 has 14 residues. Trimming took off 5 bases at V and 4 bases at J, with 14 bases between the two ends. Germline CDR1 and CDR2: MNHEY and SMNVEV (reference sequence).

A few counts support this clone. The chain's CDR3 is CASSQAHGQKDEKLFF. The CDR3 DNA reads as TGTGCCAGCAGCCAAGCCCACGGACAGAAAGATGAAAAACTGTTTTTT. The chain employs TRBV4-2 and TRBJ1-4, with D possibly TRBD1 on 6 matching bases. V lost 1 base, J lost 6 bases, and 15 bases lay in between. The germline V gene encodes CDR1 LGHNA and CDR2 YNFKEQ. The CDR3 has 16 amino acids.

The V and J genes are TRBV29-1 and TRBJ2-5; D might be TRBD1 (5 bases). Germline lookup yields CDR1 SQVTM and CDR2 ANQGSEA. V was pared by 6 bases and J by 8 bases, with 22 bases between. This CDR3 has 14 residues. The CDR3 coding sequence is TGCAGCGTCCAGTCCGTTGGGGCCGCCGGTACCCAGTACTTC. This gives the protein CSVQSVGAAGTQYF.

CDR3 bases: TGTGCCAGCCGCGGGCTCATGGGAGGTGAGCAGTTCTTC. Protein product: CASRGLMGGEQFF. The chain links TRBV12-3 or TRBV12-4 to TRBJ2-1, with D possibly matching TRBD2 (6 bases). The V and J ends lost 8 bases and 9 bases respectively, with 17 bases between them. The CDR3 has 13 amino acids.

DNA for the CDR3: TGCGCCAGCAGCTTCCAAAAAGAGACCCAGTACTTC. It codes for CASSFQKETQYF. This sequence joins TRBV5-1 and TRBJ2-5, with D uncertain. The CDR3 runs to 12 residues. V lost 2 bases, J lost 3 bases, and 5 bases lay in between. The germline CDR1 and CDR2 sequences are SGHRS and YFSETQ.

The chain joins TRBV29-1 to TRBJ2-5; 8 bases line up with TRBD1. Looked up from germline, CDR1 is SQVTM and CDR2 is ANQGSEA. V lost 6 bases and J lost 5; bases outside the gene matches: 11. This CDR3 region has 14 residues. The CDR3 coding sequence is TGCAGCGTAGCACGGACAGGGATCGTGGAGACCCAGTACTTC. It yields the protein CSVARTGIVETQYF. The complete variable domain, with remaining parts taken from reference TRBV29-1 and TRBJ2-5, reads SAVISQKPSRDICQRGTSLTIQCQVDSQVTMMFWYRQQPGQSLTLIATANQGSEATYESGFVIDKFPISRPNLTFSTLTVSNMSPEDSSIYLCSVARTGIVETQYFGPGTRLLVL.

This clone was observed a handful of times. The chain recombines TRBV6-1 with TRBJ2-1, with a tentative D call TRBD2 (6 bases). Germline lookup yields CDR1 MNHNS and CDR2 SASEGT. V was pared by 1 base and J by 8 bases, with 9 bases between. The CDR3 consists of 13 residues. The CDR3 loop is CASSEGRVYEQFF. In DNA form, the CDR3 reads TGTGCCAGCAGTGAAGGGAGGGTCTATGAGCAGTTCTTC.

This chain joins TRBV29-1 and TRBJ2-1; TRBD2 matches at 13 bases. Germline V lookup: CDR1 SQVTM, CDR2 ANQGSEA. The J segment lost 4 bases and the V segment lost 3 bases, leaving 9 bases of the junction unmatched. The CDR3 has 17 amino acids. CDR3 sequence: CSVEPLTSGGDYNEQFF. The CDR3 DNA reads TGCAGCGTTGAGCCCCTCACTAGCGGGGGGGATTACAATGAGCAGTTCTTC.

The CDR3 nucleotides read TGTGCCAGCAGCCAAGAAGGGGGAACCGGGGCCAACGTCCTGACTTTC. Translation gives CASSQEGGTGANVLTF. V usage is TRBV3-1 (or the pseudogene TRBV3-2) and J usage is TRBJ2-6; maybe TRBD1 (6 bases). Germline V gene data show CDR1 as LGHDT and CDR2 as YNNKEL (reference sequence). V was pared by 0 bases and J by 4 bases, with 10 bases between. The CDR3 contains 16 residues.

The chain uses TRBV6-6 and TRBJ1-1; D remains unclear. This CDR3 is built from 14 residues. The germline V gene has CDR1 MNHNY and CDR2 SVGAGI (reference sequence). V was clipped by 6 bases and J by 0 bases, with 11 bases between them. CDR3: CASSPRRMNTEAFF. CDR3 bases: TGTGCCAGCAGCCCCCGGAGGATGAACACTGAAGCTTTCTTT.

The V call is TRBV11-3, the J call TRBJ2-2, with D possibly matching TRBD2 (5 bases). Trimming removed 5 bases at V and 8 bases at J, with 15 bases between. The germline CDR1 and CDR2 sequences are SGHNT and YENEEA. This CDR3 has 14 amino acids. The CDR3 DNA reads as TGTGCCAGCAGCCGGCTAGCCTCCGGGGGGGAGCTGTTTTTT. Translated: CASSRLASGGELFF. Full variable domain (missing parts from reference TRBV11-3 and TRBJ2-2): EAGVVQSPRYKIIEKKQPVAFWCNPISGHNTLYWYLQNLGQGPELLIRYENEEAVDDSQLPKDRFSAERLKGVDSTLKIQPAELGDSAVYLCASSRLASGGELFFGEGSRLTVL.

This chain links TRBV21-1 with TRBJ1-6; the table's D gene call, TRBD1, was not cross checked with the DNA. TRBV21-1 is annotated as a pseudogene. This CDR3 is built from 15 residues. In nucleotides, the CDR3 is TGTGCCAGCAGCACATACAGGGGAGATAATTCACCCCTCCACTTT. Its protein is CASSTYRGDNSPLHF.

The gene calls are TRBV5-4 and TRBJ2-7, with TRBD2 matching 12 bases. Germline assignment: CDR1 SGHNT and CDR2 YYREEE (reference sequence). The J segment lost 1 base and the V segment lost 0 bases, leaving 2 bases of the junction unmatched. This CDR3 contains 16 residues. The CDR3 sequence is CASSLAGTSGSYEQYF. The CDR3 coding sequence is TGTGCCAGCAGCTTGGCCGGGACTAGCGGGTCCTACGAGCAGTACTTC.

The chain links TRBV2 to TRBJ2-3; D possibly corresponds to TRBD2 (6 bases). The CDR3 covers 15 residues. Trimming stripped 6 bases from V and 2 bases from J, with 15 bases between. Per germline, CDR1 SNHLY and CDR2 FYNNEI. CDR3 in DNA: TGTGCCAGCAGGGGGGGAGAGGAGGACACAGATACGCAGTATTTT. Translating gives CASRGGEEDTDTQYF.

The V call is TRBV12-3 or TRBV12-4, the J call TRBJ1-2; D uncertain. Trimming stripped 8 bases from V and 8 bases from J, with 18 bases between. The CDR3 length is 13 residues. The chain's CDR3 is CASVGLRESGYTF. CDR3 bases: TGTGCCAGCGTCGGCCTTAGGGAGTCGGGCTACACCTTC.

The chain joins TRBV6-2 or TRBV6-3 to TRBJ2-2; TRBD1 aligns across 7 bases. Germline CDR1 is MNHEY and CDR2 is SVGEGT. CDR3 length equals 18 residues. After removal of 0 bases from V and 0 bases from J, the junction contained 7 bases not matched to a gene. CDR3 coding DNA: TGTGCCAGCAGTTACTCGAGGATAGGGGGCCCGAACACCGGGGAGCTGTTTTTT. This codes for CASSYSRIGGPNTGELFF.

The chain uses TRBV27 and TRBJ2-7, with no clear D. Trimming stripped 3 bases from V and 0 bases from J, with 6 bases between. This CDR3 contains 13 residues. Germline assignment: CDR1 MNHEY and CDR2 SMNVEV (reference sequence). CDR3 region: CASSFASSYEQYF. CDR3 sequence (DNA): TGTGCCAGCAGTTTCGCCAGCTCCTACGAGCAGTACTTC.

The chain's CDR3 is CASSSSGTGSNEQFF. The CDR3 region has the DNA TGTGCCAGCAGTTCATCCGGGACAGGGTCGAATGAGCAGTTCTTC. V is TRBV28 and J is TRBJ2-1; 9 nucleotides match TRBD1. V was clipped by 4 bases and J by 7 bases; unmatched bases: 8. CDR1 is MDHEN and CDR2 is SYDVKM in the germline V gene. There are 15 residues in the CDR3.

This clone was seen only once. The gene calls are TRBV6-5 and TRBJ2-3; D possibly corresponds to TRBD2 (5 bases). The CDR3 length is 13 residues. V was pared by 3 bases and J by 6 bases, with 10 bases between. The germline CDR1 and CDR2 sequences are MNHEY and SVGAGI. The CDR3 region has the DNA TGTGCCAGCAGTTATCGCGGGCTGGATACGCAGTATTTT. As protein: CASSYRGLDTQYF.